This T cell receptor (beta chain) was captured by sequencing in a study of regulatory T cells (dated by TCRdb to between 2018 and 2020). About the investigation overall: The study compared T-cell receptor beta repertoires of sorted regulatory, conventional CD4+ and CD8+ T cells between CD3G-deficient patients and healthy controls. Points the paper makes about the study in general: Restricted unique TRB V-J pairs and skewed V and J gene usage were observed in patient repertoires, most markedly in regulatory T cells. Enrichment for hydrophobic residues at CDR3 positions 6 and 7 was found in conventional CD4+ T cells from CD3G-deficient patients, suggesting more self-reactive specificities.

Evidence of autoimmunity was present in all CD3G-deficient patients, and the autoimmunity was more severe in two of the patients. At the time of testing, the patients were between 2 and 39 years old, and their CD4+ and CD8+ T cells had reduced naive proportions and increased memory proportions. CD4+ cells were FACS-sorted into CD25-high CD127-low regulatory T cells and CD25-low CD127-high conventional CD4+ T cells. The patient group comprised 5 or 6 individuals with CD3G deficiency. An international network of physicians spanning the United States, Europe and Asia provided the patient samples and clinical data. Ficoll density separation was used to isolate peripheral blood mononuclear cells. This clone appeared once. No cognate antigen has been identified for it. No much larger clone exists at a distance of one base, and base qualities are not known. In the multiplex PCR, 52 forward TRBV primers and 13 reverse TRBJ primers were used, and assay-based and computational corrections were applied for amplification bias. Rearranged TRB loci were amplified from genomic DNA by multiplex PCR within the immunoSEQ assay. TRB amplicons were sequenced on an Illumina HiSeq platform. Under the source paper's analysis protocol: Custom algorithms error-filtered the raw sequences and aligned the raw sequences to reference gene sequences, after which the immunoSEQ online tools were used for analysis. Productive and nonproductive TRB rearrangement frequencies were evaluated among both unique and total sequences. Hydrophobicity and amino acid composition of residues 6 and 7 within the TRB CDR3 were used to estimate the potential for self-reactivity. For group comparisons, t tests, Mann-Whitney tests or two-way ANOVA were performed in Prism software. TCRdb re-hosts the immuneACCESS table, in-frame sequences only. Its copies lack some clones; in the studies checked, an unresolved V gene accounts for under half of them, and the cause for the rest is not known. V, J and clone size reflect that table, while D and trimming were determined from the DNA. This sample lists tens of thousands of clones; around 93% were detected once. In total, the top ten clones hold approximately 1.5% of the sample.

The specimen was conventional CD4+ T cells sorted from blood. This clonotype originated in a person aged 18 to 30 with CD3G deficiency.

The CDR3 protein is CASTTFWVSHYGYTF. The DNA sequence is as follows: TGTGCCAGCACCACATTTTGGGTCTCCCACTATGGCTACACCTTC. This receptor chain uses TRBV7-6 and TRBJ1-2; the D gene is not confidently resolved. V sheds 7 bases and J sheds 3 bases, leaving 18 bases between their ends. Measured from the cysteine to the phenylalanine, the CDR3 is 15 residues long. Here the CDR3 DNA is all that survives: 45 bases in frame from base 1. Sequences SGHVS (CDR1) and FNYEAQ (CDR2) are obtained from the germline V gene.